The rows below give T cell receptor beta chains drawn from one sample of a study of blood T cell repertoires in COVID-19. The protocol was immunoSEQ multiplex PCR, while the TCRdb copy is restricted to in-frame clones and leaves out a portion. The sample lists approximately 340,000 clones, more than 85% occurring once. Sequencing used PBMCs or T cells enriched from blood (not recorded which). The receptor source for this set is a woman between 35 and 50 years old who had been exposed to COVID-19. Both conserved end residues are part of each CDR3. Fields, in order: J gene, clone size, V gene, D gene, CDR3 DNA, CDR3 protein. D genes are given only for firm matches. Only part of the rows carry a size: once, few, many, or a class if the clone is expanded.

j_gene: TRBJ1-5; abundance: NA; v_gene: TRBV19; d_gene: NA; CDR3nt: TGTGCCAGTAGTATTGAGGTTTGGGATCAGCCCCAGCATTTT; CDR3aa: CASSIEVWDQPQHF
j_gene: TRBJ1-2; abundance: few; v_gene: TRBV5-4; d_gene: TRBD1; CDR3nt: TGTGCCAGCAGCGCGACCGGGACAGGGTTCTACTATGGCTACACCTTC; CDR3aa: CASSATGTGFYYGYTF
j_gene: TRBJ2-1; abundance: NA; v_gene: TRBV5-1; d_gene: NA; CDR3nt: TGCGCCAGCAGCTTGCAGGGTCCCAGCTCCTACAATGAGCAGTTCTTC; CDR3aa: CASSLQGPSSYNEQFF
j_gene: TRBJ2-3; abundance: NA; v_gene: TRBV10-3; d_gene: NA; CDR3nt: TGTGCCACCCGCCAGCGGAACCTCCAGACAGATACGCAGTATTTT; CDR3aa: CATRQRNLQTDTQYF
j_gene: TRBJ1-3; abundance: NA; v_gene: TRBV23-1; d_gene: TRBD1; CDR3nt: TGCGCCAGCAGTCTGGGGGACAGGCTACTTCCTGGAAACACCATATATTTT; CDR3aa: CASSLGDRLLPGNTIYF
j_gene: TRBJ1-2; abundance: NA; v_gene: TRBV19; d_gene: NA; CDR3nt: TGTGCCAGTAGTATGGGGCGATGGTCGATTCTCTATGGCTACACCTTC; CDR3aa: CASSMGRWSILYGYTF
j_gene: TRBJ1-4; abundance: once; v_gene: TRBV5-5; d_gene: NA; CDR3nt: TGTGCCAGCAGCGTGGACAGCACCGGCATTGAAAAACTGTTTTTT; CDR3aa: CASSVDSTGIEKLFF
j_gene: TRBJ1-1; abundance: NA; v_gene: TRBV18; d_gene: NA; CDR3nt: TGTGCCAGCTCACCACAGGGAGGGAACACTGAAGCTTTCTTT; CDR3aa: CASSPQGGNTEAFF
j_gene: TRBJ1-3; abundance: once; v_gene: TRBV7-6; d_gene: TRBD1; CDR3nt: TGTGCCAGCAGCTTATCAGGGGGTGGAAACACCATATATTTT; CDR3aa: CASSLSGGGNTIYF
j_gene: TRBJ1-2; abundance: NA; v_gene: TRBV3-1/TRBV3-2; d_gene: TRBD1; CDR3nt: TGTGCCAGCAGCCAAGATATTGACAGGGTAGAGACCTATGGCTACACCTTC; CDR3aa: CASSQDIDRVETYGYTF
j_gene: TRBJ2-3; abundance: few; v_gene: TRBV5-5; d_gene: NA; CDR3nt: TGTGCCAGCAGCCCCCCGGGGGTTACGCAGTATTTT; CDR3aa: CASSPPGVTQYF
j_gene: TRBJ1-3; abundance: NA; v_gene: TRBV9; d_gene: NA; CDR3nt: TGTGCCAGCTCTCCGGGGGGGTCCGGAAACACCATATATTTT; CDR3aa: CASSPGGSGNTIYF
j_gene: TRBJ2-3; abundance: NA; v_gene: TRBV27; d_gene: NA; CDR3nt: TGTGCCAGCAGTCCCACCTGGATCGGACAGCTTAAGGAGCATACGCAGTATTTT; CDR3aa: CASSPTWIGQLKEHTQYF
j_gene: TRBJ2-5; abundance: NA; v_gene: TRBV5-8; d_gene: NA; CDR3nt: TGTGCCAGCAGGATTAAGACAGGGAGGCTATCGAAAGAGACCCAGTACTTC; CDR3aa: CASRIKTGRLSKETQYF
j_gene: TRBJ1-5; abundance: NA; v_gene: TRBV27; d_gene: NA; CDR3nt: TGTGCCAGCAGTTTAGGTCGAGGTCAGCCCCAGCATTTT; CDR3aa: CASSLGRGQPQHF
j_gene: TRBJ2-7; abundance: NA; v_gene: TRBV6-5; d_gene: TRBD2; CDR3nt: TGTGCCAGCAGGCTGGGACTAGCGGATACCTACGAGCAGTACTTC; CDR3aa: CASRLGLADTYEQYF
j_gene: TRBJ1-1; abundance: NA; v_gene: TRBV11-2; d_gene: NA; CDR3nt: TGTGCCAGCAGCTCAAGACAGTATAACACTGAAGCTTTCTTT; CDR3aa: CASSSRQYNTEAFF
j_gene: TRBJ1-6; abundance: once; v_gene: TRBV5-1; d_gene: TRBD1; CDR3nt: TGCGCCAGCAGCGCGCGGACAGGGCGCAATTCACCCCTCCACTTT; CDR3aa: CASSARTGRNSPLHF
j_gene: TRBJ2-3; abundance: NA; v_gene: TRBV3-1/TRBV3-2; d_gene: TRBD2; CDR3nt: TGTGCCAGCAGCCCCTTAGCGGGGGGCAGCACAGATACGCAGTATTTT; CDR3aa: CASSPLAGGSTDTQYF
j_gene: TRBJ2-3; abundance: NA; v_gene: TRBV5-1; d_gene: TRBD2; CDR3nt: TGCGCCAGCAGCTCGAGGACTAGCGGGGGTTTCACAGATACGCAGTATTTT; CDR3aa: CASSSRTSGGFTDTQYF
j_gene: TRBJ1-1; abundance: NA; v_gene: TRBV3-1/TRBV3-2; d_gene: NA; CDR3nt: TGTGCCAGCAGCCCAAGGGGCACTGAAGCTTTCTTT; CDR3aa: CASSPRGTEAFF
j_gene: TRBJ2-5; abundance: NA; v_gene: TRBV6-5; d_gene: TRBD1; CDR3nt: TGTGCCGCCTCGACAGGGCCGTCGACCCAGTACTTC; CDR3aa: CAASTGPSTQYF
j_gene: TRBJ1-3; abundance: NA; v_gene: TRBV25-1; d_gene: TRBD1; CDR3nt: TGTGCCAGCAGTGAATATAGAGGACAGGGGAGAGGAAACACCATATATTTT; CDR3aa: CASSEYRGQGRGNTIYF
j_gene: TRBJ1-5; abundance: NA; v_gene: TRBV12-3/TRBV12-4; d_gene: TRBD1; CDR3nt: TGTGCCAGCAGGGGCACAGGGGGCCAGCCCCAGCATTTT; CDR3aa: CASRGTGGQPQHF
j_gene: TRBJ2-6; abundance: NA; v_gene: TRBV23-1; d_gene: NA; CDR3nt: TGCGCCAGCAGTCATATAGGACAGAGCAACATTGGAGCCAACGTCCTGACTTTC; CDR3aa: CASSHIGQSNIGANVLTF
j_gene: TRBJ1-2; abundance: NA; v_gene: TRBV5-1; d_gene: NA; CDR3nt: TGCGCCAGCAGGACGGCAGGGAACTATGGCTACACCTTC; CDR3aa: CASRTAGNYGYTF
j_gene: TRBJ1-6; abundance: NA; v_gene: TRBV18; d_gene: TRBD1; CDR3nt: TGTGCCAGCTCACCAAGGGACAGGGTTTCACCCCTCCACTTT; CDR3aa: CASSPRDRVSPLHF
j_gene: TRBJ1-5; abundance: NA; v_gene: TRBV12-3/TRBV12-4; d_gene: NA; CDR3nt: TGTGCCAGCAGTTTAGGTCTGCCCCAGCATTTT; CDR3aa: CASSLGLPQHF
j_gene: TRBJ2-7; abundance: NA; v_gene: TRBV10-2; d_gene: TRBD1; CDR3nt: TGCGCCAGCAGTGAGTACGGGACAGGGGACCACGAGCAGTACTTC; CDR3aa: CASSEYGTGDHEQYF
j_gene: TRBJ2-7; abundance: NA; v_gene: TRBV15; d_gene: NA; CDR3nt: TGTGCCACCAGCAGAGAAAGGGACAACTCCTACGAGCAGTACTTC; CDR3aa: CATSRERDNSYEQYF
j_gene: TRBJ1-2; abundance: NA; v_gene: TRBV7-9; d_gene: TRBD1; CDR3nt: TGTGCCAGCAGCACCTCCGGACAGGACTTTAACGGCTACACCTTC; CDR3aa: CASSTSGQDFNGYTF
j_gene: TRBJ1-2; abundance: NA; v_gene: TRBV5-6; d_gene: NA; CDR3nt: TGTGCCAGCAGCCACCCGACAAGGACTAACTATGGCTACACCTTC; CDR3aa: CASSHPTRTNYGYTF
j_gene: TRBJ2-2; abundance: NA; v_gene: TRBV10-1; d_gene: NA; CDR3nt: TGCGCCAGCAGTGAATTCAGGAACACCGGGGAGCTGTTTTTT; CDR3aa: CASSEFRNTGELFF
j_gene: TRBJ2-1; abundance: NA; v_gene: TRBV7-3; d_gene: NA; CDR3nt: TGTGCCAGCAGCCTCGAGGACTACAATGAGCAGTTCTTC; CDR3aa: CASSLEDYNEQFF
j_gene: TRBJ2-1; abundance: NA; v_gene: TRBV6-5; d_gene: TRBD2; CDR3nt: TGTGCCAGCAGTTACCGTTCTAGCGGGAGTAATGAGCAGTTCTTC; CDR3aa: CASSYRSSGSNEQFF
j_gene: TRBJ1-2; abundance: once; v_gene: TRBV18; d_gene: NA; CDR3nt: TGTGCCAGCTCACCACCGGAGGTGGGCTATGGCTACACCTTC; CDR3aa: CASSPPEVGYGYTF
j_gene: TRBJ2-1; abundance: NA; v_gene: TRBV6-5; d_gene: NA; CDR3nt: TGTGCCAGCACCCCATTCAAGAGCTCCTACAATGAGCAGTTCTTC; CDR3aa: CASTPFKSSYNEQFF
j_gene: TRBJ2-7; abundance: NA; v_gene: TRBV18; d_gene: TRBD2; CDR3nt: TGTGCCAGCTCACCACCTGGCGGGGGAAACTACGAGCAGTACTTC; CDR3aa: CASSPPGGGNYEQYF
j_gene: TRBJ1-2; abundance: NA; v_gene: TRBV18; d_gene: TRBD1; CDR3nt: TGTGCCAGCTCACCGGGACAGAGGGAATGGTATGGCTACACCTTC; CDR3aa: CASSPGQREWYGYTF
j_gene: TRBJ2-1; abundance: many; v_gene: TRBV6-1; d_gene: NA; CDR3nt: TGTGCCAGCAGTGAAAGGAGAGGGATGGGCAATGAGCAGTTCTTC; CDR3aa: CASSERRGMGNEQFF
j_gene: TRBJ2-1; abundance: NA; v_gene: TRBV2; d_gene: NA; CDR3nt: TGTGCCAGCAGTGAAGTCGGCAGGGTGGATGAGCAGTTCTTC; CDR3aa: CASSEVGRVDEQFF